This T cell receptor beta chain emerged from a study of shared clonotypes between healthy human individuals. For the study at large: Ranging from 18 to 49 in age, donors were two women and three men.

The V gene lost 6 bases and the J gene lost 4 bases, with 10 bases spanning the gap. CDR3 size: 12 residues. CDR1 is KGHSH, CDR2 LQKENI, per germline. Roughly 30,000 T cell genomes (about 280 ng DNA) went into each PBMC replicate. Ten immunoSEQ deep assay plates were used to sequence unsorted PBMC DNA. As handled by the study authors: Junction-only sequences produced by ImmunoSEQ had no quality scores, so filtering differed. Method: immunoSEQ multiplex PCR; TCRdb's copy keeps in-frame clones and lacks some. The V and J calls and clone size were taken over from that table, and D and trimming were inferred from the DNA. The table records some 500,000 clones, about 74% of them present only once.

The clonotype originates from a woman in her 40s in good health. Some clones in this sample may be carry-over from other donors' samples. Sequenced input: PBMCs. The V and J genes are TRBV18 and TRBJ2-7; tentatively, D is TRBD1 (6 bases). The CDR3 loop is CASSVQGYEQYF. CDR3 DNA: TGTGCCAGCTCTGTACAGGGTTACGAGCAGTACTTC.